Following are 9 T cell receptor beta chains from one sample sequenced in a study of blood T cells in healthy people across ages. Using a J-beta primer mix together with a sample-barcoded 5' primer, a second PCR was run for roughly 7 to 11 cycles. Each CDR3 protein is one row after TCRdb ran MiXCR on the 5' RACE reads. The sample yields approximately 1,000,000 distinct CDR3 sequences, under 55% seen once. Sequenced input: blood. The receptors were gathered from a woman aged 60-75 years in good health.

The chain carries TRBV27 and TRBJ2-1, with D perhaps TRBD1 (5 bases). Trimming removed 1 base at V and 7 bases at J, with 20 bases between. Looked up from germline, CDR1 is MNHEY and CDR2 is SMNVEV (reference sequence). This CDR3 has 17 amino acids. Written as DNA, the CDR3 is TGTGCCAGCAGTTTATGGGCGCAAGGGGCTCGGTGGAATGAGCAGTTCTTC. It encodes CASSLWAQGARWNEQFF.

The sample holds a few counts of this clonotype. The chain combines TRBV14 with TRBJ2-7; D perhaps matches TRBD1 (6 bases). The CDR3 consists of 15 residues. The ends were cut back, 1 base at V and 4 bases at J, with 14 bases in the middle. Germline CDR1 and CDR2: SGHDN and FVKESK. CDR3 bases: TGTGCCAGCAGCCAAGGCCTCTTTAGGGGGTACGAGCAGTACTTC. Translation gives CASSQGLFRGYEQYF.

This clonotype was observed once. The chain's CDR3 is CASQIKGLAASYEQYF. Written as DNA, the CDR3 is TGTGCCAGCCAAATTAAGGGACTAGCGGCCTCCTACGAGCAGTACTTC. The chain is built from TRBV28 and TRBJ2-7; TRBD2 matches at 11 bases. The trim removed 8 bases at V and 0 bases at J, leaving 9 bases unmatched. CDR1 is MDHEN, CDR2 SYDVKM, per germline. The CDR3 length is 16 residues.

This clonotype has more than one count but fewer than ten. The gene calls are TRBV15 and TRBJ2-7, with TRBD1 as a possible D gene (5 bases). The length of the CDR3 is 14 residues. The V gene lost 1 base and the J gene lost 2 bases, with 9 bases spanning the gap. Looked up from germline, CDR1 is LNHNV and CDR2 is YYDKDF (reference sequence). This CDR3 is CATSRATETYEQYF. For the CDR3, the DNA is TGTGCCACCAGCAGAGCGACAGAAACCTACGAGCAGTACTTC.

J is TRBJ2-1 and V is TRBV2; TRBD2 aligns across 9 bases. With 3 bases clipped from V and 6 bases from J, the junction kept 6 bases outside the gene matches. CDR3 size: 15 residues. CDR1 is SNHLY, CDR2 FYNNEI, per germline. CDR3 residues: CASSEGLATSNEQFF. As DNA, the CDR3 is TGTGCCAGCAGTGAGGGACTAGCAACGAGCAATGAGCAGTTCTTC.

This chain connects TRBV5-1 to TRBJ1-2; 7 positions agree with TRBD1. V dropped 2 bases and J dropped 4; count of bases not matched to a gene: 5. Per the germline V gene, CDR1 is SGHRS and CDR2 is YFSETQ. CDR3 length: 14 residues. CDR3 sequence (DNA): TGCGCCAGCAGCTTCGCCGGGACAGTCTATGGCTACACCTTC. The encoded protein is CASSFAGTVYGYTF.

V and J are TRBV13 and TRBJ2-7, with D perhaps matching TRBD1 or TRBD2 (5 bases each). Trimming took 5 bases from V and 4 from J, leaving 15 bases between them. CDR3 size: 14 residues. Germline V CDR1 and CDR2: PRHDT, FYEKMQ (reference sequence). The DNA of the CDR3 is TGTGCCAGCAGCCAAAGGGACGGAGTTTACGAGCAGTACTTC. This gives the protein CASSQRDGVYEQYF. Combining the CDR3 with reference TRBV13 and TRBJ2-7 gives the whole variable domain AAGVIQSPRHLIKEKRETATLKCYPIPRHDTVYWYQQGPGQDPQFLISFYEKMQSDKGSIPDRFSAQQFSDYHSELNMSSLELGDSALYFCASSQRDGVYEQYFGPGTRLTVT.

This clonotype appeared a few times. The DNA for the CDR3 is TGTGCCAGCAGCCAAGATGAGGGGGAGGAGTTCTTCTCCTACAATGAGCAGTTCTTC. This sequence encodes CASSQDEGEEFFSYNEQFF. This chain links TRBV4-2 with TRBJ2-1; possibly TRBD1 or TRBD2 for D (6 bases each). V gave up 0 bases and J gave up 0 bases, with 18 bases separating them. Germline lookup yields CDR1 LGHNA and CDR2 YNFKEQ. This CDR3 contains 19 residues.

This clonotype was seen a few times. The rearrangement uses TRBV20-1 and TRBJ1-2; D not certain. V was shortened by 3 bases and J by 2 bases, with 10 bases between the two germline ends. The CDR3 covers 13 residues. Germline loops: CDR1 DFQATT, CDR2 SNEGSKA (reference sequence). Here the CDR3 DNA reads TGCAGTGCTAGTTACCACTCCAACTATGGCTACACCTTC. This codes for CSASYHSNYGYTF.